This T cell receptor (beta chain) was sequenced for a study of T-cell memory formation after mild COVID-19. TCRdb itself ran the 5' RACE reads through MiXCR, one entry per CDR3 protein. The sample yields about 600,000 distinct CDR3 sequences, about 20% seen once. The table lists this clonotype with many counts. Its target is not known. Overall study results and limits: Clones that got smaller from day 15 to 85 had even CD4/CD8, while clones growing later tipped toward CD4+.

The CDR3 spans 15 residues. Trimming cost V 3 bases and J 5 bases; bases outside gene matches: 5. CDR1 and CDR2 from the germline V gene are SGHTA and FQGNSA. The TCR comes from an adult woman who had mild COVID-19 (a few samples of this study predate the infection). Cell type and time point are not known. The sequenced material came from PBMCs or a T cell subset sorted from them (not recorded which). The gene calls are TRBV7-2 and TRBJ1-1; 11 positions match TRBD1. CDR3 sequence reads: CASSFPGTGGTEAFF. CDR3 coding DNA: TGTGCCAGCAGCTTCCCCGGGACAGGGGGAACTGAAGCTTTCTTT.